This TCR beta chain was observed in a study of cytomegalovirus exposure and HLA in healthy donors (dated by TCRdb to about 2017). Regarding the research as a whole: An earlier analysis of 587 of the donors reported around 280 Gb of sequence data and around 110 million unique TCR beta sequences obtained from about 170 million T cells. Genome-wide SNP genotypes for about 65% of the roughly 700 donors were used in a later genetic analysis, which treated that subset as a discovery cohort. In the later analysis, no new phenotypic data were used to find candidate immune exposures; instead, reliance was placed on TCR beta sequences and their occurrence across donors. The study used immunosequencing to profile the T cell repertoires of approximately 650 subjects and linked those repertoires to cytomegalovirus serostatus. Typing coverage varied by locus: about 620-630 donors for A, B, C, DRB1 and DQB1; approximately 520 for DQA1; about 570 for DPA1; approximately 490 for DPB1. The genetic ancestry cluster associated with self-reported Caucasian donors included 81% of the 398 genotyped donors. To study patterns of TCR occurrence, a later analysis re-analyzed previously published TCR beta repertoires from several hundred donors and added high-resolution HLA genotyping. High-throughput TCR immunosequencing, statistical association of individual TCRs with disease status, and machine learning were combined to predict cytomegalovirus infection status. The study aimed to test whether cataloging public T cell receptors could reveal signatures of past pathogen exposure. HLA typing included class I and class II loci at four-digit resolution. Besides the first cohort of 666 subjects, a separate validation cohort made up of roughly 120 different subjects was used. Every discovery cohort repertoire had been produced on one sequencing platform. Roughly 300 gigabases of sequencing data and around 80 million unique TCR sequences made up an early release that covered several hundred HLA-typed donors. Donor age, sex, ethnicity and CMV serostatus were compiled alongside the repertoire data. Across around 400 genotyped donors of the cohort, an average of approximately 240,000 unique TCR beta nucleotide sequences per donor were sequenced, and roughly 20% of those sequences were non-productive. An earlier analysis of around 540 of the donors applied high-throughput TCR beta sequencing to assess whether each TCR beta V gene segment acted as functional or pseudogenic. Five DR-DQ haplotypes were handled as single units for association and clustering because linkage in the cohort was strong. Study-wide conclusions, independent of this receptor: A further reported finding was that TCR beta sequences accurately predicted the HLA-A and HLA-B alleles for most subjects in the first cohort. Compared with equally common non-associated chains, HLA-associated TCR beta chains in a later analysis were more clonally expanded and had lower generation probabilities. The study listed 150 to 200 TCR beta chains as associated with cytomegalovirus. A later genetic analysis reported fewer N-insertions in productive TCRs among donors in an Asian-associated ancestry cluster than the 666-donor mean. The 87-base-pair reads could not distinguish some IMGT-functional V segments, including TRBV6-2 and TRBV6-3, so those segments were excluded. Three of the identified cytomegalovirus-associated TCR beta chains were confirmed in vitro to be specific for cytomegalovirus antigens. In both the original and validation cohorts, the classifier was reported to diagnose cytomegalovirus status with high specificity and sensitivity. Immune exposure information for the cohort was limited to CMV serostatus. According to a later analysis, parvovirus B19, influenza, CMV and Epstein-Barr virus appeared linked to several top co-occurrence clusters. Because counts were too low, more than 15 rarely observed V segments, including chromosome 9 orphons, were excluded from the earlier analysis of several hundred of the donors. According to a later analysis, TCR association rates differed among HLA loci, with DRB1 alleles showing the most associated TCRs and HLA-C alleles showing the fewest. The presence/absence analyses assumed that sequencing depth was roughly uniform across donors, and that assumption may not be true. Correlated functional status among segregating V segments might reflect linkage disequilibrium, but an unknown experimental factor could not be ruled out. A later genetic analysis associated a missense DCLRE1C variant with V-gene and J-gene trimming of TCR beta chains, and an independent cohort replicated the association. A group of highly shared sequence variants was considered likely to be a technical artifact of the sequencing pipeline. In a later analysis, most CMV-associated TCR beta chains were found to appear HLA-restricted, with HLA associations seemingly driven largely by CMV exposure. In an earlier analysis of around 600 of the donors, most TCR beta V segments were observed in productive rearrangements about 90% or about 30% of the time, broadly matching IMGT annotations. Only TCR beta chains were sequenced in this cohort, and the absence of alpha or paired-chain data limited detectable features. Specific HLA alleles were associated with about 17,000 TCR beta sequences at a false discovery rate of 0.05 in a later analysis. Because HLA typing was unavailable for some donors at each locus, only the typed subset was used in association tests. Assigning TCR associations to individual alleles was difficult when HLA alleles, especially DR and DQ, strongly co-occurred. According to the authors, the approach could potentially be generalized to other disease states and immunological phenotypes. Across donors, most TCR sequences were observed very rarely, whereas some public TCRs were present in many individuals.

Points on this clone: Its target antigen remains unknown. Per-base quality was not reported, and no clone a single base away is much larger than it.

Library generation was performed with the immunoSEQ multiplex PCR assay. For the multiplex PCR, a mixture combining 60 forward primers for TCR Vbeta segments and 13 reverse primers for TCR Jbeta segments was used. A multiplex PCR assay on genomic DNA amplified the CDR3 region of rearranged TCR beta genes. Amplified TCR beta libraries were sequenced as 87-base-pair reads on the Illumina HiSeq System. Per the original workflow: A later analysis tallied roughly 78 million unique TCR beta chains across the 550 to 850 repertoires, and approximately 12 million of those chains were shared by two or more donors. Raw reads were error-corrected and collapsed into unique sequences by a nearest-neighbor algorithm in which closely related sequences were merged to remove PCR and sequencing errors. CDR3 sequences were aligned to IMGT reference sequences to assign V, D and J gene segments. For a sequence to be retained, a match of at least six nucleotides was required to both a V gene segment and a J gene segment. Rearrangements were classified as productive when the CDR3 lacked stop codons and remained in frame with V and J, and all other rearrangements were classified as non-productive. CDR3 was defined according to IMGT convention as the region running from the second conserved V-encoded cysteine to the conserved J-encoded phenylalanine. In an earlier analysis of around 570 of the donors, sequences lacking an unambiguous match to a single V gene segment were excluded. In an earlier analysis of approximately 590 of the donors, a V segment was called functional when productive rearrangements were above 56.7%, and segregating when the standard deviation between donors exceeded 5%. A statistical classification framework was built to diagnose cytomegalovirus status from the catalog of TCR beta chain sequences. V and J gene assignment, in a later analysis, came from comparing TCR nucleotide sequences with IMGT/GENE-DB human TR gene sequences. In a later analysis, CDR3 sequences and most-parsimonious VDJ recombination scenarios were assigned using the TCRdist pipeline. In a later analysis, each TCR beta chain was defined by its CDR3 amino acid sequence together with its V-gene family, and reads without a unique V-gene family were excluded. To address suspected cross-contamination and a sequencing artifact, a later analysis removed roughly 640 highly shared, low-generation-probability nucleotide sequences. In a later analysis, a clonal expansion index for each public chain was calculated from normalized within-repertoire ranks of inferred template counts. Generation probabilities in a later analysis came from a VDJ recombination model fitted to out-of-frame rearrangements, and those results were checked against IGoR. In a later analysis, hypergeometric tests were used to score TCR-TCR, TCR-HLA and TCR-CMV co-occurrence, with a repertoire-size bias correction applied to TCR pairs. To estimate false discovery rates, a later analysis permuted the HLA or CMV assignments 20 times. A later analysis grouped co-occurring TCRs with DBSCAN, adding TCRdist sequence similarity when clustering within HLA-allele-positive subsets. Repertoires with fewer than 30,000 or more than 120,000 public chains were left out of co-occurrence clustering, as were about 5 repertoires with anomalous nucleotide sharing. Imported from immuneACCESS, the table was reduced by TCRdb to in-frame sequences with V and J called. These copies leave out some clones; in studies compared against another copy, an unresolved V gene accounts for under half, and the cause of the remainder is not known. V and J calls and clone size are as listed in that table; D and trimming were resolved from the DNA. The sample contains about 170,000 clones, 73% of them found a single time. The ten largest clones represent around 5% of the sample.

In total, more than 500 healthy bone marrow donors made up the cohort. Cohort members were all nominally healthy when sampled, although unrecorded immune exposures were likely present. The donor tested CMV seropositive, placing the donor among the 250 to 300 seropositive members of the cohort. Each donor provided a peripheral blood sample, and peripheral blood mononuclear cells were used for TCR beta sequencing. Genomic DNA extraction from the blood cell samples was performed with the Qiagen DNeasy Blood Extraction Kit. The CDR3 numbers 15 residues from cysteine through phenylalanine. Only the CDR3 region is kept as DNA, spanning 45 bases read in frame from base 1. The germline V gene supplies CDR1 SGHTA and CDR2 FQGNSA. Germline trimming amounts to 1 base on V and 6 bases on J, with 6 as the count of junction bases outside the gene matches.

The sequenced sample consisted of PBMCs. The receptor comes from a woman in her late teens or twenties in good health and CMV-seropositive. The receptor chain draws on TRBV7-2 and TRBJ2-4; a stretch of 7 junction bases matches TRBD2. CDR3 protein: CASSLEGGGGNIQYF. The nucleotide sequence is given as TGTGCCAGCAGCTTAGAAGGCGGCGGGGGAAACATTCAGTACTTC.